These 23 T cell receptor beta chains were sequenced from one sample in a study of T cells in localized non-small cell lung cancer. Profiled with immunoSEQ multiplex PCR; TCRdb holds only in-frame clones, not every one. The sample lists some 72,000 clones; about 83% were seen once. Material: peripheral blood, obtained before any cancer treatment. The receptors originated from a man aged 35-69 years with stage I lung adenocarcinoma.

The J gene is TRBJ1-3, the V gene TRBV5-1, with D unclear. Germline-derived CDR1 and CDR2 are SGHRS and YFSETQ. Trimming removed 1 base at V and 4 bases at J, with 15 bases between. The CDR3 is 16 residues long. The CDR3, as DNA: TGCGCCAGCAGCTTGCAACAGCTCGTACCCGGAAACACCATATATTTT. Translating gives CASSLQQLVPGNTIYF.

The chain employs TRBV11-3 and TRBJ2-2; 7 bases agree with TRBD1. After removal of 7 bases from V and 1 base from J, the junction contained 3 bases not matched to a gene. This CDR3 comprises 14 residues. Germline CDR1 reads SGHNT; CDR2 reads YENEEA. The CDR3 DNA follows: TGTGCCAGCACCCGGACAGGGAACACCGGGGAGCTGTTTTTT. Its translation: CASTRTGNTGELFF.

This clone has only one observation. For the CDR3, the DNA is TGTGCCAGCAGGACAAGGGGACAGGGAAGTTCGGAGACCCAGTACTTC. Protein: CASRTRGQGSSETQYF. The chain combines TRBV6-6 with TRBJ2-5; TRBD1 agrees at 9 bases. This CDR3 region has 16 residues. From germline, CDR1 is MNHNY and CDR2 SVGAGI (reference sequence). The V segment lost 6 bases and the J segment 5 bases; nucleotides outside the gene matches: 13.

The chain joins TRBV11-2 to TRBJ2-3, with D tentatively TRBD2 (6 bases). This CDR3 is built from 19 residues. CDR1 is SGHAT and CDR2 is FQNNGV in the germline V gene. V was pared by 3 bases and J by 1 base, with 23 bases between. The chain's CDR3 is CASSLARVFAGSRTDTQYF. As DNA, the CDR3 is TGTGCCAGCAGCTTGGCGCGGGTGTTCGCGGGATCTCGCACAGATACGCAGTATTTT.

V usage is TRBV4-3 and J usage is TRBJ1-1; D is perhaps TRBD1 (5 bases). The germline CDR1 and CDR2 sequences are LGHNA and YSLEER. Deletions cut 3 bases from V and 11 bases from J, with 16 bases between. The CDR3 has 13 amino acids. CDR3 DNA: TGCGCCAGCAGCCATGTAGGAGGGACCGCCGCTTTCTTT. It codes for CASSHVGGTAAFF.

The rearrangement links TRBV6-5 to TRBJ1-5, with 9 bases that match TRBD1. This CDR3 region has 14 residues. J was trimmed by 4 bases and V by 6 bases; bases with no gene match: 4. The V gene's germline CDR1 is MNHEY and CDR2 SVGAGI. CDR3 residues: CASSRGTGNQPQHF. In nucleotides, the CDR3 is TGTGCCAGCAGCAGGGGGACAGGGAATCAGCCCCAGCATTTT.

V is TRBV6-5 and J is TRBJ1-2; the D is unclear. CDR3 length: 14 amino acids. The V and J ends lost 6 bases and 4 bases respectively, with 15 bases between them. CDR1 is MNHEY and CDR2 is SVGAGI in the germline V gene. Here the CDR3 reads CASSKDPPSYGYTF. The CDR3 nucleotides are TGTGCCAGCAGCAAGGATCCTCCTTCCTATGGCTACACCTTC.

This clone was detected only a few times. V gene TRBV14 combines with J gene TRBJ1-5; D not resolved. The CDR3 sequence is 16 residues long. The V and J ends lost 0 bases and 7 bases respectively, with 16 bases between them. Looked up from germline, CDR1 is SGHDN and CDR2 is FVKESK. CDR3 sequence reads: CASSQEAFGLCQPQHF. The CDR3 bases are TGTGCCAGCAGCCAAGAGGCGTTTGGACTATGCCAGCCCCAGCATTTT.

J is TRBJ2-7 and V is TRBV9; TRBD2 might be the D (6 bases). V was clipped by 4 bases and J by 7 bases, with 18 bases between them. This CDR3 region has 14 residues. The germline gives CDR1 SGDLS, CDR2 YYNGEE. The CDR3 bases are TGTGCCAGCAGCCCCCGGGACTTCGCCTGGGAGCAGTACTTC. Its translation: CASSPRDFAWEQYF. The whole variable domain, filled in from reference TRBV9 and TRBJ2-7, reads DSGVTQTPKHLITATGQRVTLRCSPRSGDLSVYWYQQSLDQGLQFLIQYYNGEERAKGNILERFSAQQFPDLHSELNLSSLELGDSALYFCASSPRDFAWEQYFGPGTRLTVT.

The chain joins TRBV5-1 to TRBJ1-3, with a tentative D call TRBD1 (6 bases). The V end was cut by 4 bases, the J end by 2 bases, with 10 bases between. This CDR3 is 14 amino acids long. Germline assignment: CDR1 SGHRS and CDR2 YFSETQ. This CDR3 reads CASSMDSAGNTIYF. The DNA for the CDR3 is TGCGCCAGCAGCATGGACAGCGCTGGAAACACCATATATTTT.

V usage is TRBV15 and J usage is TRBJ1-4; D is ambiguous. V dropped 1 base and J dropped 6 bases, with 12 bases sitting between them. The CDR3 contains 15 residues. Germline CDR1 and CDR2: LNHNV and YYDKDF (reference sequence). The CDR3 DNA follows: TGTGCCACCAGCAGAGTAAATACTGGGGATGAAAAACTGTTTTTT. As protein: CATSRVNTGDEKLFF.

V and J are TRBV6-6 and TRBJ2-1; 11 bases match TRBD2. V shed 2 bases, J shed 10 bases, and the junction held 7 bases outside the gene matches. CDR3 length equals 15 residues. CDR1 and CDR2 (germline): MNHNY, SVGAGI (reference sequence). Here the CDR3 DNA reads TGTGCCAGCAGTTACGTCCTAGCGGGAGGTAAGGAGCAGTTCTTC. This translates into CASSYVLAGGKEQFF.

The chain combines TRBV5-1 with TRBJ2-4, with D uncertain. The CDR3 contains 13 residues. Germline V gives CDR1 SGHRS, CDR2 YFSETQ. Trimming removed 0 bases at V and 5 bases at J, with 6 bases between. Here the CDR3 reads CASSLEVENIQYF. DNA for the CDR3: TGCGCCAGCAGCTTGGAGGTAGAAAACATTCAGTACTTC.

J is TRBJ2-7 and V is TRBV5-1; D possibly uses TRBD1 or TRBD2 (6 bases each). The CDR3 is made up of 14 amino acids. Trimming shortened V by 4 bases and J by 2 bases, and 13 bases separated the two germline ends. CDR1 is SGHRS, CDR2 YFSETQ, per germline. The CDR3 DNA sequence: TGCGCCAGCAGCCTTGAAGGGGGGCCCTACGAGCAGTACTTC. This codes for CASSLEGGPYEQYF.

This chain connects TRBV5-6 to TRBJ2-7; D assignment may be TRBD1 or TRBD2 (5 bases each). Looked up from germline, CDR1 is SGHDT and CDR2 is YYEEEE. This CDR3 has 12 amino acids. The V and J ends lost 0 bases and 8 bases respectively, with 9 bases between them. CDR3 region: CASSLAGGQQYF. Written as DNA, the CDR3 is TGTGCCAGCAGCTTGGCTGGGGGTCAGCAGTACTTC.

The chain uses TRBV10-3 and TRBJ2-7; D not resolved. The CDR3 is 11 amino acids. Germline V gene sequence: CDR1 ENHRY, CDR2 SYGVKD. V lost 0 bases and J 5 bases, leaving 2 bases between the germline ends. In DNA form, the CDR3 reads TGTGCCATCAGTGAGTCGGACGAGCAGTACTTC. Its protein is CAISESDEQYF.

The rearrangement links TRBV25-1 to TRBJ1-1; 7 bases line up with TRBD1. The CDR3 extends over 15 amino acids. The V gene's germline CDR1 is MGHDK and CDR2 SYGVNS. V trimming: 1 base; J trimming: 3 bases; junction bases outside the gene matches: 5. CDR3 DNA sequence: TGTGCCAGCAGTGAATTAGACAGGGATGACACTGAAGCTTTCTTT. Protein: CASSELDRDDTEAFF.

CDR3 nucleotides: TGCGCCAGCAGCTACTTCGGACTAGCGGAACAGAACAATGAGCAGTTCTTC. Translating it yields CASSYFGLAEQNNEQFF. The chain links TRBV5-1 to TRBJ2-1, with TRBD2 matching 10 bases. V gave up 3 bases and J gave up 5 bases; unmatched junction bases: 11. CDR3 length: 17 residues. CDR1 and CDR2 from the germline V gene are SGHRS and YFSETQ.

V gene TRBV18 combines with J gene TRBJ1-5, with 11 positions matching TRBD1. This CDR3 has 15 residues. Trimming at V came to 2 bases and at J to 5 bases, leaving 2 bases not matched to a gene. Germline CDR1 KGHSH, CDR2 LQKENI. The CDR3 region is CASSPGTGGHQPQHF. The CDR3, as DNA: TGTGCCAGCTCACCAGGGACAGGGGGGCATCAGCCCCAGCATTTT.

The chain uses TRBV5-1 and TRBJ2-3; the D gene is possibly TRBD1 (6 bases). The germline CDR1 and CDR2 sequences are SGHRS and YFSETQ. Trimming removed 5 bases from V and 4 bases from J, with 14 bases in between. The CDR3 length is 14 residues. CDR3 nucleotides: TGCGCCAGCAGTTGGACAGTGGCGGCAGATACGCAGTATTTT. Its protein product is CASSWTVAADTQYF.

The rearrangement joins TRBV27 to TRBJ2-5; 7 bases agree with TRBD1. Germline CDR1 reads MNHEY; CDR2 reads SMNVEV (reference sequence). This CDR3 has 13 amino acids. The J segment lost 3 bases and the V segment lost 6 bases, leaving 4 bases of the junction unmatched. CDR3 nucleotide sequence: TGTGCCAGCAGGACAGGGTTAGAAGAGACCCAGTACTTC. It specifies CASRTGLEETQYF.

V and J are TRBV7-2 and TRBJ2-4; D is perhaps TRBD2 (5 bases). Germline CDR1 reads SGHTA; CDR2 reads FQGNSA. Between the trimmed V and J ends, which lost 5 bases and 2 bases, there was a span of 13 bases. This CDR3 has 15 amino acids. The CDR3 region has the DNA TGTGCCAGCAGCCCCAACGGGGTATCCAAAAACATTCAGTACTTC. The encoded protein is CASSPNGVSKNIQYF. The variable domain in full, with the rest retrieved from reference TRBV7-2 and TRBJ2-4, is GAGVSQSPSNKVTEKGKDVELRCDPISGHTALYWYRQSLGQGLEFLIYFQGNSAPDKSGLPSDRFSAERTGGSVSTLTIQRTQQEDSAVYLCASSPNGVSKNIQYFGAGTRLSVL.

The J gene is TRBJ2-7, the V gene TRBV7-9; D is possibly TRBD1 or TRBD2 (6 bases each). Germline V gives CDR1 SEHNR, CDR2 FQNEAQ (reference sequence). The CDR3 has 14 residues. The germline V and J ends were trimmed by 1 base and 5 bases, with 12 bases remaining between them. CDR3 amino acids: CASSLGNREDEQYF. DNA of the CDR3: TGTGCCAGCAGCTTAGGCAACAGGGAGGACGAGCAGTACTTC.